The following is a T cell receptor beta chain sequence with its context. This sample was included in a study of Ad26.COV2.S vaccination and SARS-CoV-2 variants. Whole-study context: The authors gave Ad26.COV2.S intramuscularly, either once or twice 56 days apart.

Treatment defined: around 19 received Ad26.COV2.S at low or high dose, single or two shots; five or six received placebo; per-sample allocation not given. Vaccine and placebo recipients were sampled on day 63 after the first injection. Using immunoSEQ multiplex PCR, the repertoire was profiled, and TCRdb retains in-frame clones only, with some absent. In the table there are some 480,000 clones, around nine tenths of which are singletons. CDR1 and CDR2 (germline): SGHTA, FQGNSA. The CDR3 is 13 amino acids. With 3 bases removed from V and 12 bases from J, the gap between germline ends came to 17 bases.

J is TRBJ1-2 and V is TRBV7-2; D remains ambiguous. The TCR comes from a person aged 18-60 years who received the Ad26.COV2.S COVID-19 vaccine or a placebo. The specimen comprised peripheral blood, sampled in a trial of Ad26.COV2.S vaccine versus placebo. The CDR3 is CASSLDHLGGHTF. The CDR3 nucleotides are TGTGCCAGCAGCTTGGACCACCTGGGAGGGCACACCTTC.